The T cell receptor (beta chain) described here comes from a study of monozygotic twins with inflammatory bowel disease. CDR1 is SGHTA and CDR2 is FQGTGA in the germline V gene. The length of the CDR3 is 17 residues. UMIs that had a 6-nucleotide sample barcode were put in using template switching. Reanalyzing the 5' RACE reads, TCRdb keeps one entry per CDR3 protein, without DNA. The sample holds 350,000 to 500,000 distinct CDR3 sequences. The chain couples TRBV7-3 to TRBJ2-1; with no DNA, the TCRdb D assignment of TRBD2 cannot be verified. The clonotype comes from a human donor with ulcerative colitis or Crohn's disease, or a healthy co-twin of an affected twin (not recorded which). Sequencing was performed on blood. The CDR3 sequence is CASSLRPSGRDYNEQFF.